This is a list of T cell receptor beta chains from one sample in a study of regulatory T cells in long-lasting Graves disease. TCRdb passed the multiplex PCR reads through MiXCR, listing each CDR3 protein once. The sample includes approximately 390,000 distinct CDR3 sequences, about 16% seen only once; the top ten take around 20%. The data were also submitted as part of a second study, on T cells in Graves' hyperthyroidism and ophthalmopathy.

The source was peripheral blood mononuclear cells (PBMCs), collected at new diagnosis, from a patient treated with antithyroid drugs. These receptors were collected from a woman younger than 35 with Graves disease. CDR3s include the opening cysteine and the closing phenylalanine or tryptophan. Fields, in order: J gene, clone size, D gene, V gene, CDR3 length, CDR3 protein, CDR3 DNA. A D gene is named only where the DNA matches it firmly. The listing skips clone size in some rows; elsewhere it reads once, few, many or a size class.

j_call: TRBJ1-1; clone_size: many; d_call: NA; v_call: TRBV20-1; cdr3_length: 15; cdr3_aa: CSARSPMGWNTEAFF; cdr3_nt: TGCAGTGCTAGGTCCCCCATGGGGTGGAACACTGAAGCTTTCTTT
j_call: TRBJ1-5; clone_size: many; d_call: TRBD1; v_call: TRBV7-9; cdr3_length: 17; cdr3_aa: CASSLEMSGQGGQPQHF; cdr3_nt: TGTGCCAGCAGCTTAGAAATGAGTGGACAGGGGGGTCAGCCCCAGCATTTT
j_call: TRBJ1-1; clone_size: many; d_call: NA; v_call: TRBV3-1; cdr3_length: 14; cdr3_aa: CASTERQGNMKAFF; cdr3_nt: TGTGCCAGCACCGAACGCCAGGGAAATATGAAAGCTTTCTTT
j_call: TRBJ2-1; clone_size: NA; d_call: TRBD2; v_call: TRBV7-2; cdr3_length: 15; cdr3_aa: CASSLAWTRSYEQFF; cdr3_nt: TGTGCCAGCAGCTTAGCTTGGACTAGATCTTATGAGCAGTTCTTC
j_call: TRBJ2-2; clone_size: few; d_call: NA; v_call: TRBV9; cdr3_length: 12; cdr3_aa: CASSVVGGELFF; cdr3_nt: TGTGCCAGCAGCGTAGTGGGCGGGGAGCTGTTTTTT
j_call: TRBJ1-4; clone_size: few; d_call: TRBD1; v_call: TRBV19; cdr3_length: 16; cdr3_aa: CASSTRQGATNEKLFF; cdr3_nt: TGTGCCAGTAGTACCAGACAGGGAGCAACTAATGAAAAACTGTTTTTT
j_call: TRBJ2-1; clone_size: NA; d_call: NA; v_call: TRBV6-4; cdr3_length: 15; cdr3_aa: CASSDSITRLGEQFF; cdr3_nt: TGTGCCAGCAGTGACTCAATAACGAGGTTGGGTGAGCAGTTCTTC
j_call: TRBJ1-1; clone_size: many; d_call: NA; v_call: TRBV6-2/TRBV6-3; cdr3_length: 12; cdr3_aa: CASSAGWGEAFF; cdr3_nt: TGTGCCAGCAGTGCCGGCTGGGGTGAAGCTTTCTTT
j_call: TRBJ2-1; clone_size: few; d_call: NA; v_call: TRBV18; cdr3_length: 19; cdr3_aa: CASSPPLGQTALSYNEQFF; cdr3_nt: TGTGCCAGCTCACCACCGCTGGGTCAAACCGCCCTCTCCTACAATGAGCAGTTCTTC
j_call: TRBJ1-2; clone_size: many; d_call: NA; v_call: TRBV2; cdr3_length: 14; cdr3_aa: CARENRDPYGGYTF; cdr3_nt: TGTGCCAGGGAAAACAGGGACCCCTATGGGGGCTACACCTTC
j_call: TRBJ2-3; clone_size: many; d_call: NA; v_call: TRBV20-1; cdr3_length: 11; cdr3_aa: CSARWGDTQYF; cdr3_nt: TGCAGTGCTAGGTGGGGGGATACGCAGTATTTT
j_call: TRBJ1-2; clone_size: NA; d_call: NA; v_call: TRBV12-3/TRBV12-4; cdr3_length: 12; cdr3_aa: CASSTPRHGYTF; cdr3_nt: TGTGCCAGCAGCACCCCCCGGCATGGCTACACCTTC
j_call: TRBJ1-3; clone_size: few; d_call: NA; v_call: TRBV6-5; cdr3_length: 17; cdr3_aa: CASSYSTTSAAGNTIYF; cdr3_nt: TGTGCCAGCAGTTACTCGACCACCTCCGCAGCTGGAAACACCATATATTTT
j_call: TRBJ1-5; clone_size: NA; d_call: NA; v_call: TRBV9; cdr3_length: 13; cdr3_aa: CASSVEVGQPQHF; cdr3_nt: TGTGCCAGCAGCGTAGAGGTGGGACAGCCCCAGCATTTT
j_call: TRBJ2-3; clone_size: many; d_call: NA; v_call: TRBV5-1; cdr3_length: 19; cdr3_aa: CASSLETDNLRPYTDTQYF; cdr3_nt: TGTGCCAGCAGCCTAGAGACAGACAACCTCCGACCTTACACAGATACGCAGTATTTT
j_call: TRBJ1-2; clone_size: NA; d_call: TRBD1; v_call: TRBV11-2; cdr3_length: 14; cdr3_aa: CASSKTGGEGGYTF; cdr3_nt: TGTGCCAGCAGCAAAACAGGGGGCGAGGGTGGCTACACCTTC
j_call: TRBJ2-7; clone_size: many; d_call: TRBD2; v_call: TRBV6-2/TRBV6-3; cdr3_length: 17; cdr3_aa: CASSYSSRTSGLYEQYF; cdr3_nt: TGTGCCAGCAGTTACTCCTCAAGGACTAGCGGATTATACGAGCAGTACTTC
j_call: TRBJ1-1; clone_size: many; d_call: NA; v_call: TRBV2; cdr3_length: 14; cdr3_aa: CASRPDRMNTEAFF; cdr3_nt: TGTGCCAGCAGACCCGACAGGATGAACACTGAAGCTTTCTTT
j_call: TRBJ1-5; clone_size: few; d_call: NA; v_call: TRBV7-2; cdr3_length: 15; cdr3_aa: CASSPVGQFNQPQHF; cdr3_nt: TGTGCCAGCAGCCCTGTTGGACAGTTCAATCAGCCCCAGCATTTT
j_call: TRBJ1-1; clone_size: many; d_call: NA; v_call: TRBV6-1; cdr3_length: 14; cdr3_aa: CATTPAGMNTEAFF; cdr3_nt: TGTGCCACCACGCCGGCTGGAATGAACACTGAAGCTTTCTTT